This T cell receptor (beta chain) is from a study of T cell responses to AZD1222 COVID-19 vaccine. Overall study results and limits: A mostly white British donor set with more females was recruited, and clonal diversity was possibly underestimated.

This clone was seen just once. The antigen is unknown. The assay was immunoSEQ multiplex PCR, and TCRdb's table has in-frame clones only and misses some. The sample holds around 99,000 clones, about 85% seen once. The germline V and J ends were trimmed by 2 bases and 8 bases, with 12 bases remaining between them. The CDR3 extends over 13 amino acids. Germline loops: CDR1 SEHNR, CDR2 FQNEAQ (reference sequence). The J gene is TRBJ1-2, the V gene TRBV7-9, with a possible D match to TRBD1 (6 bases). This clonotype was obtained from an adult who received the AZD1222 COVID-19 vaccine. The input for sequencing was peripheral blood, taken 28 days after the second AZD1222 dose. As DNA, the CDR3 is TGTGCCAGCAGCTTATATAACAGGGACGGCTACACCTTC. It specifies CASSLYNRDGYTF.